The 19 T cell receptor beta chains listed next were all sequenced from one sample in a study of blood T cells in healthy people across ages (dated by TCRdb to the mid-2010s). Library generation was performed with 5' RACE. TCRdb lists the instrument as Illumina HiSeq 2500. A second roughly 7 to 11 cycle PCR used a sample-barcoded 5' primer and a J-beta primer mix. The public sequencing data were trimmed at Q25 with fastp and processed into clonotypes with MiXCR by TCRdb, which kept only in-frame beta chains. Rows with a matching CDR3 protein are joined into one entry that keeps the most common DNA and genes. The table for this sample lists around 990,000 distinct CDR3 sequences; more than 30% of them were counted only once. The ten largest clones add up to around 14% of the sample. The sequenced sample was blood. Source of these receptors: a man aged 18 to 35 in good health.

V usage is TRBV4-2 and J usage is TRBJ2-1; 11 positions agree with TRBD1. CDR1 and CDR2 (germline): LGHNA, YNFKEQ. This CDR3 has 16 residues. The V segment lost 0 bases and the J segment 6 bases; nucleotides outside the gene matches: 4. The CDR3 spells CASSQDSGTGGNEQFF. Written as DNA, the CDR3 is TGTGCCAGCAGCCAAGATAGTGGGACAGGGGGCAATGAGCAGTTCTTC.

This sequence joins TRBV5-1 and TRBJ2-1, with 12 nucleotides matching TRBD2. The J call is uncertain, as TRBJ2-7 better fits the DNA end. CDR1 and CDR2 (germline): SGHRS, YFSETQ. The CDR3 runs 18 residues. The CDR3 bases are TGCGCCAGCAGCGGTTGGACTAGCGGGGATCCCACCTACAATGAGCAGTACTTC. This codes for CASSGWTSGDPTYNEQYF.

The chain joins TRBV5-1 to TRBJ2-1; D is ambiguous. This CDR3 comprises 15 residues. Trimming pared 3 bases from V and 4 bases from J, leaving 14 bases between. Germline V CDR1 and CDR2: SGHRS, YFSETQ. CDR3 nucleotides: TGCGCCAGCAGCTCAGGTAGAGGAATTTACAATGAGCAGTTCTTC. As protein: CASSSGRGIYNEQFF.

This chain uses TRBV5-5 with TRBJ1-6; D uncertain. This CDR3 spans 13 amino acids. Germline CDR1 SGHKS, CDR2 YYEKEE (reference sequence). Trimming stripped 7 bases from V and 5 bases from J, with 10 bases between. The CDR3 protein is CASAGRNNSPLHF. As DNA, the CDR3 is TGTGCCAGCGCCGGACGGAATAATTCACCCCTCCACTTT.

For this clonotype: This may come from a read error, since a much larger clone is one base off. This chain uses TRBV7-9 with TRBJ2-1; D assignment may be TRBD1 or TRBD2 (5 bases each). The length of the CDR3 is 16 residues. Germline V gene sequence: CDR1 SEHNR, CDR2 FQNEAQ (reference sequence). V dropped 2 bases and J dropped 3 bases, with 14 bases sitting between them. The chain's CDR3 is CASSLMGRADYNEQFF. CDR3 DNA: TGTGCCAGCAGCTTAATGGGACGAGCTGACTACAATGAGCAGTTCTTC.

The V and J genes are TRBV20-1 and TRBJ1-1; D unclear. There are 15 residues in the CDR3. The ends were cut back, 0 bases at V and 0 bases at J, with 11 bases in the middle. Germline values: CDR1 DFQATT, CDR2 SNEGSKA (reference sequence). CDR3 nucleotide sequence: TGCAGTGCTAGAGATGCGGAACGGTTGAACACTGAAGCTTTCTTT. This encodes CSARDAERLNTEAFF.

About this clonotype: A much larger clone is a single base away; this may be a read error. J is TRBJ2-7 and V is TRBV27; D assignment may be TRBD1 or TRBD2 (5 bases each). The CDR3 length is 14 residues. V lost 5 bases and J 5 bases, leaving 16 bases between the germline ends. Germline CDR1 MNHEY, CDR2 SMNVEV (reference sequence). In DNA, the CDR3 is TGTGCCAGCAGTCTCCAGACAGAGGGCAACGAGCAGTACTTC. It specifies CASSLQTEGNEQYF.

The chain recombines TRBV3-1 with TRBJ1-1, with D possibly matching TRBD1 (5 bases). V lost 5 bases and J lost 1, with 11 bases in between. The CDR3 loop spans 14 amino acids. Germline values: CDR1 LGHDT, CDR2 YNNKEL (reference sequence). The CDR3 loop is CASSKGLRNTEAFF. The CDR3, as DNA: TGTGCCAGCAGCAAGGGACTTAGGAACACTGAAGCTTTCTTT.

J is TRBJ2-3 and V is TRBV5-1; TRBD2 matches at 11 bases. The CDR3 consists of 15 residues. CDR1 SGHRS and CDR2 YFSETQ come from the germline V gene. J lost 0 bases, V lost 5 bases, and 2 bases had no gene match. CDR3 residues: CASRGLAVSTDTQYF. In nucleotides, the CDR3 is TGCGCCAGCAGGGGACTAGCGGTGAGCACAGATACGCAGTATTTT.

The chain uses TRBV11-2 and TRBJ1-2; D is possibly TRBD1 (6 bases). Deletions cut 8 bases from V and 6 bases from J, with 16 bases between. The CDR3 covers 13 residues. The V gene's germline CDR1 is SGHAT and CDR2 FQNNGV. The CDR3 DNA sequence: TGTGCCAGCTTTGGGGGCGGGAGCCATGGCTACACCTTC. This translates into CASFGGGSHGYTF.

This clonotype was seen only once. V gene TRBV12-3 or TRBV12-4 combines with J gene TRBJ1-6; the match to TRBD1 covers 8 bases. CDR3 length equals 22 residues. The junction had 21 bases not matched to a gene; V was cut back by 5 bases and J by 0 bases. The CDR3 loop is CASSHKRFRTGGDGSYNSPLHF. The CDR3 DNA sequence: TGTGCCAGCAGTCATAAGCGGTTTCGAACAGGGGGAGATGGCTCCTATAATTCACCCCTCCACTTT.

CDR3 in DNA: TGTGCCATCACTGAAAGGGGGGAATTGACTGAGCAGTACTTC. Its translation: CAITERGELTEQYF. The rearrangement joins TRBV10-3 to TRBJ2-5; D is perhaps TRBD1 or TRBD2 (6 bases each). The germline gives CDR1 ENHRY, CDR2 SYGVKD. V shed 7 bases and J shed 11 bases, with 23 bases lying between them. The CDR3 has 14 amino acids.

This clonotype was seen a few times. The chain carries TRBV4-1 and TRBJ2-1, with 8 nucleotides matching TRBD2. V lost 8 bases, J lost 4 bases, and 10 bases stayed unmatched. Germline V CDR1 and CDR2: MGHRA, YSYEKL. The CDR3 has 15 residues. CDR3 region: CASGDSGGPYNEQFF. Here the CDR3 DNA reads TGCGCCAGCGGGGACTCGGGGGGGCCATACAATGAGCAGTTCTTC.

This clonotype was seen more than once but under ten times. This sequence joins TRBV3-1 and TRBJ1-2; unclear D gene. V was trimmed by 0 bases and J by 8 bases, leaving 13 bases between them. Germline V CDR1 and CDR2: LGHDT, YNNKEL (reference sequence). The CDR3 sequence is 14 residues long. CDR3 loop: CASSQDYSTSGYTF. CDR3 nucleotide sequence: TGTGCCAGCAGCCAAGATTATAGTACAAGCGGCTACACCTTC.

This clonotype was recorded a few times. The chain couples TRBV12-3 or TRBV12-4 to TRBJ1-2; 10 bases fit TRBD1. CDR3 length: 15 amino acids. V lost 1 base and J lost 4; bases outside the gene matches: 3. The CDR3 protein is CASSLDGTGAYGYTF. Written as DNA, the CDR3 is TGTGCCAGCAGTTTAGATGGGACAGGGGCCTATGGCTACACCTTC.

The rearrangement joins TRBV7-2 to TRBJ2-1; 7 positions agree with TRBD1. The assigned J gene may be wrong: the sequence end matches TRBJ2-7 better. Germline CDR1 SGHTA, CDR2 FQGNSA. CDR3 length: 14 amino acids. CDR3 DNA: TGTGCCAGCAGCTCGGGACAGATATACAATGAGCAGTACTTC. Translation gives CASSSGQIYNEQYF.

This clonotype showed up just a few times. The V gene is TRBV4-1, the J gene TRBJ2-3; 9 bases are a match to TRBD2. CDR3 length equals 17 residues. V shed 1 base, J shed 2 bases, and the junction held 7 bases outside the gene matches. The germline CDR1 and CDR2 sequences are MGHRA and YSYEKL. The CDR3 loop is CASSQAPSGDSTDTQYF. The CDR3 DNA follows: TGCGCCAGCAGCCAAGCTCCTAGCGGGGATTCCACAGATACGCAGTATTTT.

The rearrangement joins TRBV7-2 to TRBJ1-5; 7 bases are a match to TRBD1. The CDR3 runs to 13 residues. Trimming cost V 5 bases and J 7 bases; bases outside gene matches: 5. Germline V gene lookup returns CDR1 SGHTA and CDR2 FQGNSA. The chain's CDR3 is CASSVYRGQPQHF. The CDR3 DNA sequence: TGTGCCAGCAGCGTATACAGGGGACAGCCCCAGCATTTT.

This clonotype was detected only a few times. The chain has TRBV6-6 and TRBJ1-5; D uncertain. Germline values: CDR1 MNHNY, CDR2 SVGAGI (reference sequence). CDR3 length equals 14 residues. The V end was cut by 7 bases, the J end by 9 bases, with 19 bases between. CDR3 nucleotide sequence: TGTGCCAGCAACCCAGATTCCTACCTTGGGCCCCAGCATTTT. As protein: CASNPDSYLGPQHF.